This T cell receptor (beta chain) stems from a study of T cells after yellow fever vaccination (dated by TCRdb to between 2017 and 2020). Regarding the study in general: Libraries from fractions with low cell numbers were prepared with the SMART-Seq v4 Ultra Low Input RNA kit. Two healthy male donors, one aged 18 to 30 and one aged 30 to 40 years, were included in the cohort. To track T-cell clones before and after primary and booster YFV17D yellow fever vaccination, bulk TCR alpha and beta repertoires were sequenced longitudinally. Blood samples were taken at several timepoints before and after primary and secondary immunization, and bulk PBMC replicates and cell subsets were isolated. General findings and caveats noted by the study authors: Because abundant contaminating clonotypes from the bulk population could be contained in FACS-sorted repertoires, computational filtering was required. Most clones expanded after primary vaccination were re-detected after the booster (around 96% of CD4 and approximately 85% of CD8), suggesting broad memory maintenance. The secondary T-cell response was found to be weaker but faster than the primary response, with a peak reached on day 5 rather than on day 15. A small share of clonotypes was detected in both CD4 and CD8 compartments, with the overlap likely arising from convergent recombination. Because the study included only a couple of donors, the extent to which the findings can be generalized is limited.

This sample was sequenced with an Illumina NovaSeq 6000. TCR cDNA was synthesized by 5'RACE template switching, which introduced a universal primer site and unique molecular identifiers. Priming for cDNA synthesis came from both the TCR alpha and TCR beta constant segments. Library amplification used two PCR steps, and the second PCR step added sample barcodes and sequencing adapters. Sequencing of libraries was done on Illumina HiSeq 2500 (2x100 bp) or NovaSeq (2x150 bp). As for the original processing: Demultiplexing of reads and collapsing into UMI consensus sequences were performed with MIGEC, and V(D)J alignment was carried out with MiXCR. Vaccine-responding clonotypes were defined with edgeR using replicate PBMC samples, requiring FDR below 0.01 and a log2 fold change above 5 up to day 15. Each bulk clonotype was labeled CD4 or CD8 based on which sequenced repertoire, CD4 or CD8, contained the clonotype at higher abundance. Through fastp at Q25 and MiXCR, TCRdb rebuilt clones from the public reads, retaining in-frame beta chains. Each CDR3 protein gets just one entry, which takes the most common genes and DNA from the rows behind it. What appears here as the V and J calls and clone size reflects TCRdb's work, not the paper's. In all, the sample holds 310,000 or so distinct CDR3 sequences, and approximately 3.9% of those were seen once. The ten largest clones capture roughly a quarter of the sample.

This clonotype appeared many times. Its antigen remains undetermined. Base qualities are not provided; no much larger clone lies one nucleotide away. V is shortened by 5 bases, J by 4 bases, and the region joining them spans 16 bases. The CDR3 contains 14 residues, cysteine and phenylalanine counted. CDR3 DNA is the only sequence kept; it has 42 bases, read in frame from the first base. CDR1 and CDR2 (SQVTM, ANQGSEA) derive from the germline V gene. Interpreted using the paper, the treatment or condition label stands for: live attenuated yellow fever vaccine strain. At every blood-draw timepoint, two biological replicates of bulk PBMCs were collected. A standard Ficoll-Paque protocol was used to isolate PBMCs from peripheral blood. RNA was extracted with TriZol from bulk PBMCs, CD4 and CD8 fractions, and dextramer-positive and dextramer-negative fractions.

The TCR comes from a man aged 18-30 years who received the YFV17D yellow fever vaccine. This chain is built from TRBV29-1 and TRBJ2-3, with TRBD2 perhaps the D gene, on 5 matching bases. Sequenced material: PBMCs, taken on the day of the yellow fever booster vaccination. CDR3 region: CSVLRYREPDTQYF. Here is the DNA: TGCAGCGTTCTCCGGTACCGGGAACCAGATACGCAGTATTTT.